These 15 T cell receptor beta chains originate from one sample sequenced in a study of graft-versus-host responses after intestinal transplantation. This table comes from immunoSEQ multiplex PCR, and its TCRdb copy is limited to in-frame clones, with some not included. Seen here are nearly 20,000 clones, approximately 86% observed once, and the top ten hold about 9%. Sequencing used PBMCs, obtained about 230 days after intestinal transplant. All receptors derive from a human patient who received an intestinal transplant, so some T cells may come from the graft donor.

The rearrangement joins TRBV2 to TRBJ2-1; D not resolved. The germline CDR1 and CDR2 sequences are SNHLY and FYNNEI. Between the trimmed V and J ends, which lost 2 bases and 14 bases, there was a span of 10 bases. The CDR3 consists of 11 residues. The CDR3 is CASSERPGKFF. The CDR3, as DNA: TGTGCCAGCAGTGAAAGGCCCGGAAAGTTCTTC. Based on the CDR3 plus reference TRBV2 and TRBJ2-1, the full variable domain is EPEVTQTPSHQVTQMGQEVILRCVPISNHLYFYWYRQILGQKVEFLVSFYNNEISEKSEIFDDQFSVERPDGSNFTLKIRSTKLEDSAMYFCASSERPGKFFGPGTRLTVL.

J is TRBJ2-1 and V is TRBV29-1, with unresolved D. CDR1 and CDR2 from the germline V gene are SQVTM and ANQGSEA. This CDR3 contains 12 residues. V lost 3 bases and J lost 5, with 8 bases in between. Here the CDR3 reads CSVDIRDNEQFF. In nucleotides, the CDR3 is TGCAGCGTTGATATCCGAGACAATGAGCAGTTCTTC.

The V gene is TRBV6-6, the J gene TRBJ1-2, with D perhaps matching TRBD1 (5 bases). V lost 2 bases and J 5 bases, leaving 12 bases between the germline ends. Germline loops: CDR1 MNHNY, CDR2 SVGAGI (reference sequence). CDR3 length equals 14 residues. The CDR3 DNA follows: TGTGCCAGCAGTTACCAGGGAGGGGTGTATGGCTACACCTTC. Encoded protein: CASSYQGGVYGYTF.

Only a few counts were recorded for this clone. This chain uses TRBV9 with TRBJ2-3, with 13 bases aligning to TRBD2. This CDR3 is built from 16 residues. Looked up from germline, CDR1 is SGDLS and CDR2 is YYNGEE. Trimming cost V 2 bases and J 4 bases; bases outside gene matches: 4. The CDR3 DNA reads TGTGCCAGCAGCGTCGGGACTAGCGGGGTCTCAGATACGCAGTATTTT. Amino acid sequence: CASSVGTSGVSDTQYF.

The chain carries TRBV30 and TRBJ2-1, with D hard to call. CDR3 length equals 10 residues. From germline, CDR1 is GTSNPN and CDR2 SVGIG (reference sequence). V was cut by 5 bases and J by 2 bases, with 1 base left in between. The CDR3 loop reads CAWAYNEQFF. For the CDR3, the DNA is TGTGCCTGGGCCTACAATGAGCAGTTCTTC.

The V and J genes are TRBV2 and TRBJ2-3; D is perhaps TRBD2 (7 bases). Trimming removed 8 bases from V and 4 bases from J, with 19 bases in between. Germline V gene lookup returns CDR1 SNHLY and CDR2 FYNNEI. The CDR3 extends over 15 amino acids. CDR3 protein: CASGLGGLSPDTQYF. DNA of the CDR3: TGTGCCAGCGGGTTGGGGGGGCTGTCCCCAGATACGCAGTATTTT.

The J gene is TRBJ1-1, the V gene TRBV4-1; D not resolved. This CDR3 is built from 14 residues. In germline, CDR1 is MGHRA, CDR2 YSYEKL. V lost 0 bases and J lost 0, with 5 bases in between. The CDR3 DNA sequence: TGCGCCAGCAGCCAAGATTGGGTGAACACTGAAGCTTTCTTT. Translating it yields CASSQDWVNTEAFF.

The chain couples TRBV27 to TRBJ2-7; 13 nucleotides agree with TRBD2. CDR3 length: 15 residues. The trim removed 2 bases at V and 7 bases at J, leaving 5 bases unmatched. Germline assignment: CDR1 MNHEY and CDR2 SMNVEV (reference sequence). For the CDR3, the DNA is TGTGCCAGCAGTTTAACTAGCGGGGGGGGCGGGGAGCAGTACTTC. Translated: CASSLTSGGGGEQYF.

This chain connects TRBV7-9 to TRBJ1-2; 7 nucleotides agree with TRBD1. V lost 5 bases to trimming and J lost 4 bases; unmatched junction nucleotides: 19. CDR1 is SEHNR, CDR2 FQNEAQ, per germline (reference sequence). The CDR3 covers 18 residues. The CDR3 sequence is CASSQDTGTEVIVYGYTF. In nucleotides, the CDR3 is TGTGCCAGCAGCCAAGATACCGGGACAGAGGTTATAGTCTATGGCTACACCTTC.

The genes are TRBV7-2 and TRBJ1-5, with D uncertain. The CDR3 loop spans 17 amino acids. Trimming removed 2 bases at V and 0 bases at J, with 14 bases between. Germline V gene lookup returns CDR1 SGHTA and CDR2 FQGNSA. CDR3 residues: CASSLMSNGFSNQPQHF. The CDR3 DNA is TGTGCCAGCAGCTTAATGTCGAATGGATTTAGCAATCAGCCCCAGCATTTT.

The CDR3 region is CASSFGPSETQYF. In DNA form, the CDR3 reads TGTGCCAGCAGTTTCGGCCCCTCGGAGACCCAGTACTTC. The chain links TRBV7-8 to TRBJ2-5; D not certain. Germline CDR1 and CDR2: SGHVS and FQNEAQ. The V and J ends lost 6 bases and 5 bases respectively, with 13 bases between them. The CDR3 contains 13 residues.

The V call is TRBV6-1, the J call TRBJ1-3; no definite D call. Trimming left V 5 bases short and J 6 bases short, with 11 bases between. CDR1 is MNHNS, CDR2 SASEGT, per germline. The CDR3 is 13 amino acids. The CDR3, as DNA: TGTGCCAGCAGTCCCCGGGAGGCAAACACCATATATTTT. The encoded protein is CASSPREANTIYF.

The rearrangement joins TRBV13 to TRBJ1-6; unclear D gene. The CDR3 length is 12 residues. Germline V gives CDR1 PRHDT, CDR2 FYEKMQ (reference sequence). The V end was cut by 0 bases, the J end by 7 bases, with 1 base between. The DNA of the CDR3 is TGTGCCAGCAGCTTAGGGAATTCACCCCTCCACTTT. It codes for CASSLGNSPLHF.

The chain employs TRBV11-2 and TRBJ1-1; D remains unclear. This CDR3 has 13 residues. Germline V gene sequence: CDR1 SGHAT, CDR2 FQNNGV. V was cut by 7 bases and J by 3 bases, with 12 bases left in between. The CDR3 DNA reads TGTGCCAGCACCTACCTCCTGGACACTGAAGCTTTCTTT. It specifies CASTYLLDTEAFF.

This clone has only a few counts. The CDR3 nucleotides read TGTGCCAGCAGTGAAGGGTGGGGGCCGGGAGAGACCCAGTACTTC. Residues: CASSEGWGPGETQYF. The chain has TRBV6-1 and TRBJ2-5; tentatively, D is TRBD1 (6 bases). Trimming took off 1 base at V and 4 bases at J, with 13 bases between the two ends. Germline CDR1 reads MNHNS; CDR2 reads SASEGT. The CDR3 is 15 amino acids.